The 21 T cell receptor beta chains reported below all come from one sample, sequenced in a study of cytomegalovirus exposure and HLA in healthy donors. The primer mix had 60 Vbeta and 13 Jbeta primers. Clones were sequenced by immunoSEQ multiplex PCR, and TCRdb holds only the in-frame ones, with some missing. The sample has roughly 100,000 clones, around 79% seen once. The material sequenced was PBMCs. The receptors derive from a man aged 45-65 years in good health and CMV-seropositive.

The chain carries TRBV5-1 and TRBJ2-5; D is possibly TRBD1 (6 bases). Trimming removed 4 bases from V and 2 bases from J, with 9 bases in between. Germline assignment: CDR1 SGHRS and CDR2 YFSETQ. The CDR3 consists of 13 residues. For the CDR3, the DNA is TGCGCCAGCAGCCCTGGACAGCAAGAGACCCAGTACTTC. Its protein product is CASSPGQQETQYF.

A remark on this clone: The germline gene is not matched at one end of the junction; a read error may be the cause. The chain recombines TRBV28 with TRBJ1-3; D not resolved. CDR1 is MDHEN and CDR2 is SYDVKM in the germline V gene. CDR3 length: 14 residues. Here the CDR3 reads CASRADGVGYTIYF. In DNA, the CDR3 is TGTGCCAGCAGAGCGGACGGCGTTGGATACACCATATATTTT.

This chain connects TRBV25-1 to TRBJ2-5; TRBD2 might be the D (5 bases). The J call may be incorrect, as the DNA end agrees better with TRBJ2-7. CDR3 size: 15 residues. CDR1 is MGHDK and CDR2 is SYGVNS in the germline V gene. The DNA for the CDR3 is TGTGCCAGCAGTGAATATGGCGGGCAGATCTACGAGCAGTACTTC. This translates into CASSEYGGQIYEQYF.

The chain is built from TRBV2 and TRBJ2-5; TRBD2 matches 8 bases. CDR3 length equals 15 residues. Germline CDR1 and CDR2: SNHLY and FYNNEI. Trimming took 7 bases from V and 5 from J; bases not matched to a gene: 12. DNA of the CDR3: TGTGCCAGCAACCCAAGGGGACTAGTCGGCGAGACCCAGTACTTC. Its translation is CASNPRGLVGETQYF.

The genes are TRBV27 and TRBJ2-3; 8 nucleotides line up with TRBD2. This CDR3 contains 16 residues. Germline V gene lookup returns CDR1 MNHEY and CDR2 SMNVEV (reference sequence). Trimming cost V 0 bases and J 5 bases; bases outside gene matches: 7. The CDR3 sequence: CASSLSGAGGRDTQYF. The CDR3 nucleotides are TGTGCCAGCAGTTTATCGGGGGCGGGAGGCAGAGATACGCAGTATTTT.

CDR3 nucleotides: TGTGCCAGCAGTCGACTAGCGGGAGAGACAGATACGCAGTATTTT. It yields the protein CASSRLAGETDTQYF. V and J are TRBV27 and TRBJ2-3; 12 positions agree with TRBD2. J was trimmed by 3 bases and V by 5 bases; bases with no gene match: 3. Germline CDR1 MNHEY, CDR2 SMNVEV (reference sequence). The CDR3 covers 15 residues.

The rearrangement joins TRBV29-1 to TRBJ2-5; 9 bases match TRBD2. Germline loops: CDR1 SQVTM, CDR2 ANQGSEA. The CDR3 has 14 amino acids. With 4 bases clipped from V and 7 bases from J, the junction kept 10 bases outside the gene matches. The CDR3 is CSVAFAGGPGTQYF. The CDR3 region has the DNA TGCAGCGTTGCATTTGCGGGAGGGCCGGGGACCCAGTACTTC.

The chain combines TRBV7-3 with TRBJ1-3; 10 bases agree with TRBD1. The CDR3 loop spans 19 amino acids. Losses at the gene ends were 5 bases for V and 4 bases for J; bases not matched to a gene: 17. The germline V gene has CDR1 SGHTA and CDR2 FQGTGA. The CDR3 sequence: CASSLPGRRDRGGGNTIYF. The CDR3 coding sequence is TGTGCCAGCAGCCTCCCCGGACGCCGGGACAGGGGAGGCGGAAACACCATATATTTT.

The gene calls are TRBV5-1 and TRBJ2-2, with 9 positions matching TRBD2. Germline CDR1 and CDR2: SGHRS and YFSETQ. J lost 5 bases, V lost 0 bases, and 2 bases had no gene match. This CDR3 is 15 amino acids long. The CDR3 sequence: CASSLEAGGTGELFF. In nucleotides, the CDR3 is TGCGCCAGCAGCTTGGAGGCGGGAGGGACCGGGGAGCTGTTTTTT. Complete variable domain (other parts from reference TRBV5-1 and TRBJ2-2): KAGVTQTPRYLIKTRGQQVTLSCSPISGHRSVSWYQQTPGQGLQFLFEYFSETQRNKGNFPGRFSGRQFSNSRSEMNVSTLELGDSALYLCASSLEAGGTGELFFGEGSRLTVL.

This clone has just a few counts. The chain couples TRBV4-3 to TRBJ1-4; no clear D. Trimming pared 0 bases from V and 0 bases from J, leaving 11 bases between. CDR1 is LGHNA and CDR2 is YSLEER in the germline V gene. This CDR3 region has 17 residues. CDR3 loop: CASSQDLLPATNEKLFF. CDR3 DNA: TGCGCCAGCAGCCAAGATCTCCTCCCTGCAACTAATGAAAAACTGTTTTTT.

The J gene is TRBJ2-5, the V gene TRBV5-4; TRBD1 matches 7 bases. The trim removed 3 bases at V and 1 base at J, leaving 3 bases unmatched. CDR1 is SGHNT, CDR2 YYREEE, per germline (reference sequence). This CDR3 region has 14 residues. The CDR3 DNA is TGTGCCAGCAGCTCTGCAGGGGGCCAAGAGACCCAGTACTTC. Translating gives CASSSAGGQETQYF.

The chain carries TRBV7-5 and TRBJ2-3; TRBD1, as called in the table, went unchecked against the DNA. TRBV7-5 is a recognized pseudogene. The CDR3 contains 14 residues. The CDR3 is CARSPGISTDTQYF. In DNA, the CDR3 is TGTGCCAGAAGTCCAGGGATAAGCACAGATACGCAGTATTTT.

V usage is TRBV7-2 and J usage is TRBJ2-2; D not certain. The germline V and J ends were trimmed by 0 bases and 6 bases, with 8 bases remaining between them. The CDR3 has 14 residues. CDR1 is SGHTA and CDR2 is FQGNSA in the germline V gene. The CDR3 DNA is TGTGCCAGCAGCTTAGCGGTAGAGGCCGGGGAGCTGTTTTTT. Its protein is CASSLAVEAGELFF.

The chain carries TRBV7-2 and TRBJ2-7; 10 nucleotides match TRBD2. Germline V gene lookup returns CDR1 SGHTA and CDR2 FQGNSA. V trimming: 4 bases; J trimming: 7 bases; junction bases outside the gene matches: 7. The CDR3 loop spans 14 amino acids. CDR3 amino acids: CASSSQPTSGEQYF. In nucleotides, the CDR3 is TGTGCCAGCAGCTCGCAACCGACTAGCGGGGAGCAGTACTTC.

The genes are TRBV28 and TRBJ2-3; possibly TRBD2 for D (6 bases). CDR3 length equals 15 residues. Germline-derived CDR1 and CDR2 are MDHEN and SYDVKM. The ends were cut back, 5 bases at V and 5 bases at J, with 17 bases in the middle. As DNA, the CDR3 is TGTGCCAGCAGTCGTTGGGGCGGGAACAAAGATACGCAGTATTTT. It codes for CASSRWGGNKDTQYF.

The chain uses TRBV6-5 and TRBJ1-5, with D possibly TRBD1 on 6 matching bases. Germline CDR1 MNHEY, CDR2 SVGAGI. CDR3 length: 14 residues. V was shortened by 5 bases and J by 3 bases, with 11 bases between the two germline ends. CDR3 DNA: TGTGCCAGCAGTAGGCGGGGGGCCAATCAGCCCCAGCATTTT. This encodes CASSRRGANQPQHF.

This sequence joins TRBV27 and TRBJ1-1; D remains unclear. Germline V gene lookup returns CDR1 MNHEY and CDR2 SMNVEV (reference sequence). Trimming shortened V by 7 bases and J by 0 bases, and 9 bases separated the two germline ends. The CDR3 length is 13 residues. Here the CDR3 reads CASTGNLNTEAFF. In DNA form, the CDR3 reads TGTGCCAGCACAGGCAACTTGAACACTGAAGCTTTCTTT.

The genes are TRBV6-1 and TRBJ1-5; D may be TRBD1 (6 bases). Trimming stripped 1 base from V and 4 bases from J, with 8 bases between. This CDR3 has 14 amino acids. From germline, CDR1 is MNHNS and CDR2 SASEGT. The DNA for the CDR3 is TGTGCCAGCAGTGAAGGGACAGCAAATCAGCCCCAGCATTTT. This codes for CASSEGTANQPQHF.

V gene TRBV30 combines with J gene TRBJ2-2; D gene ambiguous. CDR3 length: 14 residues. V lost 4 bases and J 1 base, leaving 10 bases between the germline ends. Germline values: CDR1 GTSNPN, CDR2 SVGIG (reference sequence). The CDR3 region has the DNA TGTGCCTGGAAAATGTTACAGAACACCGGGGAGCTGTTTTTT. As protein: CAWKMLQNTGELFF.

J is TRBJ2-7 and V is TRBV6-6; 9 bases agree with TRBD1. Germline lookup yields CDR1 MNHNY and CDR2 SVGAGI (reference sequence). V lost 6 bases, J lost 2 bases, and 5 bases stayed unmatched. The CDR3 runs 14 residues. CDR3 nucleotides: TGTGCCAGCAGCCCGACAGGGGGAACCTACGAGCAGTACTTC. Translating it yields CASSPTGGTYEQYF.

The rearrangement joins TRBV29-1 to TRBJ2-7, with 7 bases lining up with TRBD1. This CDR3 is built from 15 residues. V trimming: 0 bases; J trimming: 3 bases; junction bases outside the gene matches: 8. Looked up from germline, CDR1 is SQVTM and CDR2 is ANQGSEA. CDR3 sequence: CSVEERNRGGYEQYF. The DNA of the CDR3 is TGCAGCGTTGAAGAGCGAAACAGGGGCGGCTACGAGCAGTACTTC.